The source of this T cell receptor beta chain is a study of T cell responses to AZD1222 COVID-19 vaccine (dated by TCRdb to the early 2020s). The study in broad terms: A total of 233 trial participants underwent TCR sequencing, of whom about 210 had received two doses of AZD1222 and around 26 had received two doses of the MenACWY control vaccine. Trial participants were enrolled into age subgroups of 18-55, 56-69 and 70-plus years, which contained around 140, 26 and 57 TCR-sequenced participants, respectively.

Worth noting for this clone: Its antigen is currently not known. No much larger clone is present one base from it, and per-base qualities are unavailable.

This sample's time point label indicates: about 28 days (+/-7) after the second vaccine dose. Because spike-specific TCR depth and breadth did not differ between the two schedules, AZD1222 recipients who got a second dose at roughly 4 weeks were pooled with those who got a second dose at roughly 12 weeks. Samples from vaccinated people were obtained from the UK trials COV001 and COV002, which included a single-blind randomized controlled phase 2/3 trial of AZD1222 (ChAdOx1 nCoV-19) in healthy adults. Trial participant PBMC samples were collected at day 0 and day 28 after the second dose for TCRbeta chain sequencing. The CDR3 regions of human TCRbeta chains were subjected to immunosequencing. The authors processed their data as follows. TCRs in the repertoires were compared against a reference library of SARS-CoV-2-specific TCRs that had been generated with the MIRA antigen-specificity platform. Breadth meant the fraction of unique TCRs that were SARS-CoV-2-associated, whereas depth meant the fraction of total T cells that were SARS-CoV-2-associated. Each spike-specific TCR was assigned to its reactive spike region and to a CD4 or CD8 class using the MIRA data. Log10-transformed breadth and depth values were compared by one-way ANOVA with Sidak's multiple comparisons tests. TCRdb holds this immuneACCESS table with in-frame rearrangements only. Some clones are missing; in checked studies, unresolved V genes explain under half, and the rest has no known cause. V, J and clone size are those of that table, while D and trimming were read from the DNA. The sample table shows around 130,000 clones, and roughly 90% are seen once. The top ten constitute approximately 3.8% of the sample.

Including the terminal cysteine and phenylalanine, the CDR3 comprises 13 residues. Only CDR3 DNA is held: 39 bases, read in frame from base 1. CDR1 and CDR2 are read off the germline V gene as SGHDT and YYEEEE. V was cut back by 0 bases and J by 6 bases, leaving a gap of 9 bases between them. What the work shows at the level of the full study, not this receptor alone: Nearly half of unique spike-specific TCRs reportedly recognized epitopes outside regions mutated in the B.1.351 and B.1.1.7 variants. Because no day 14 peak-response samples were available, repertoires were characterized only after the peak T cell response. The whole spike protein was spanned by vaccine-associated CD4 TCRs, and dominant responses were seen in regions 160-218 and 743-854. A significant rise in spike-specific TCR breadth and depth was observed after two AZD1222 doses relative to day 0 and relative to MenACWY recipients. In the small 56-69-year group, the increase in depth fell short of significance, most likely because of low power. Conclusions about previously exposed vaccinees were limited because only 6 or 7 AZD1222 recipients were SARS-CoV-2 seropositive at baseline. Most participants were white British and females outnumbered males, and the authors suggested that clonal diversity may have been underestimated.

The rearranged segments are TRBV5-6 and TRBJ1-1; a confident D gene designation cannot be given. Specimen: peripheral blood, collected 28 days after the second AZD1222 dose. The clonotype comes from an adult who received the AZD1222 COVID-19 vaccine. CDR3 sequence: CASSLVQTSEAFF. The DNA sequence is given as TGTGCCAGCAGCTTGGTACAGACATCTGAAGCTTTCTTT.